The 27 T cell receptor beta chains presented below share a single source sample, sequenced in a study of shared clonotypes between healthy human individuals (dated by TCRdb to the early 2020s). The library was obtained by the immunoSEQ multiplex PCR assay. TCRdb retrieved this table from immuneACCESS and kept in-frame rearrangements only. Not all clones are present; in checked studies, unresolved V genes account for under half, and no reason is known for the remainder. The sample table lists millions of clones, approximately 90% of them with a count of one. The ten largest clonotypes hold about 0.13% of the sample. Sequencing was carried out using naive CD4+ T cells sorted from blood. The cell subset or site label corresponds to: CD45RA+ positively selected. The receptor source for this set is a man younger than 35 in good health.

CDR3 in DNA: TGTGCCAGCAGTAGCGTCGTGGATACGCAGTATTTT. Translation: CASSSVVDTQYF. The chain recombines TRBV13 with TRBJ2-3; D might be TRBD2 (5 bases). The CDR3 sequence is 12 residues long. Trimming left V 6 bases short and J 6 bases short, with 10 bases between. Looked up from germline, CDR1 is PRHDT and CDR2 is FYEKMQ (reference sequence).

This rearrangement joins TRBV9 to TRBJ1-1; unclear D gene. V was pared by 0 bases and J by 1 base, with 10 bases between. Germline CDR1 and CDR2: SGDLS and YYNGEE. The CDR3 sequence is 15 residues long. The CDR3 region has the DNA TGTGCCAGCAGCGTAGTCGGGGATGCGAACACTGAAGCTTTCTTT. This encodes CASSVVGDANTEAFF.

V gene TRBV18 combines with J gene TRBJ2-7, with 9 bases lining up with TRBD1. Germline V CDR1 and CDR2: KGHSH, LQKENI. The CDR3 length is 16 residues. After removal of 3 bases from V and 0 bases from J, the junction contained 6 bases not matched to a gene. This CDR3 reads CASSPLGQGISYEQYF. The DNA of the CDR3 is TGTGCCAGCTCACCCTTAGGACAGGGGATCTCCTACGAGCAGTACTTC.

The rearrangement uses TRBV6-5 and TRBJ1-2; D unresolved. The V gene lost 2 bases and the J gene lost 6 bases, with 19 bases spanning the gap. The CDR3 is 16 residues long. CDR1 is MNHEY, CDR2 SVGAGI, per germline. The CDR3 nucleotides read TGTGCCAGCAGTTACGCCGTCGGGGTGTTGAAAAATGGCTACACCTTC. The encoded protein is CASSYAVGVLKNGYTF.

Regarding this clone: Other DNA sequences of this sample code for an identical CDR3. This chain links TRBV5-6 with TRBJ1-1; D is possibly TRBD1 (6 bases). This CDR3 contains 15 residues. Trimming stripped 0 bases from V and 0 bases from J, with 9 bases between. Germline V CDR1 and CDR2: SGHDT, YYEEEE. CDR3 nucleotide sequence: TGTGCCAGCAGCTTGGGGACAGTTATGAACACTGAAGCTTTCTTT. Its translation is CASSLGTVMNTEAFF.

The CDR3: CASSFPPAMNTEAFF. The CDR3 DNA sequence: TGTGCCAGCAGCTTCCCCCCGGCGATGAACACTGAAGCTTTCTTT. The chain uses TRBV5-6 and TRBJ1-1; D call uncertain. The V and J ends lost 2 bases and 0 bases respectively, with 11 bases between them. Germline CDR1 reads SGHDT; CDR2 reads YYEEEE. This CDR3 spans 15 amino acids.

This chain connects TRBV5-1 to TRBJ2-7; D is unresolved. Germline CDR1 SGHRS, CDR2 YFSETQ. Trimming stripped 6 bases from V and 7 bases from J, with 8 bases between. The CDR3 covers 10 residues. This CDR3 is CASTAGEQYF. The CDR3 nucleotides read TGCGCCAGCACCGCTGGGGAGCAGTACTTC. Together with reference TRBV5-1 and TRBJ2-7, the CDR3 gives the full variable domain: KAGVTQTPRYLIKTRGQQVTLSCSPISGHRSVSWYQQTPGQGLQFLFEYFSETQRNKGNFPGRFSGRQFSNSRSEMNVSTLELGDSALYLCASTAGEQYFGPGTRLTVT.

CDR3: CASSSTRALEAFF. CDR3 DNA: TGTGCCAGCAGCTCCACCCGGGCCCTTGAAGCTTTCTTT. J is TRBJ1-1 and V is TRBV11-2; D is unresolved. Germline V gene sequence: CDR1 SGHAT, CDR2 FQNNGV. The CDR3 has 13 residues. V lost 4 bases and J 7 bases, leaving 13 bases between the germline ends.

This chain links TRBV19 with TRBJ1-5, with 8 bases that match TRBD1. Losses at the gene ends were 2 bases for V and 1 base for J; bases not matched to a gene: 1. The CDR3 spans 15 residues. Looked up from germline, CDR1 is LNHDA and CDR2 is SQIVND (reference sequence). The CDR3 protein is CASSIRDRSNQPQHF. CDR3 DNA sequence: TGTGCCAGTAGTATAAGGGACAGGAGCAATCAGCCCCAGCATTTT.

The rearrangement links TRBV6-1 to TRBJ2-3; D unclear. CDR1 is MNHNS and CDR2 is SASEGT in the germline V gene. V lost 5 bases to trimming and J lost 6 bases, with 18 bases between them. The CDR3 length is 15 residues. The CDR3 nucleotides are TGTGCCAGCAGTCGGGTGGCGGCTGAAGCGGATACGCAGTATTTT. This encodes CASSRVAAEADTQYF.

This chain links TRBV5-4 with TRBJ2-3; a weak D match, TRBD1 (6 bases). Germline V gives CDR1 SGHNT, CDR2 YYREEE (reference sequence). This CDR3 comprises 12 residues. V was cut by 3 bases and J by 4 bases, with 6 bases left in between. The CDR3 DNA follows: TGTGCCAGCAGCTACAGGGCAGATACGCAGTATTTT. The encoded protein is CASSYRADTQYF.

The genes are TRBV7-2 and TRBJ2-7; no clear D. This CDR3 comprises 13 residues. In germline, CDR1 is SGHTA, CDR2 FQGNSA. Deletions cut 5 bases from V and 3 bases from J, with 11 bases between. CDR3 loop: CASSPPLDYEQYF. The CDR3 DNA reads as TGTGCCAGCAGCCCGCCATTAGACTACGAGCAGTACTTC.

V is TRBV6-5 and J is TRBJ1-2; 10 bases agree with TRBD1. Germline lookup yields CDR1 MNHEY and CDR2 SVGAGI. J lost 7 bases, V lost 0 bases, and 5 bases had no gene match. The CDR3 runs to 15 residues. The CDR3 spells CASSYSTGQGPGYTF. The CDR3 region has the DNA TGTGCCAGCAGTTACTCGACGGGACAGGGGCCTGGCTACACCTTC.

The chain couples TRBV7-8 to TRBJ2-7, with 7 nucleotides matching TRBD2. Trimming removed 0 bases from V and 2 bases from J; junction bases left unmatched: 10. The CDR3 extends over 17 amino acids. Germline assignment: CDR1 SGHVS and CDR2 FQNEAQ. The CDR3 DNA reads TGTGCCAGCAGCTTAGCGGGAGGGCACATCCCCACCTACGAGCAGTACTTC. It is translated as CASSLAGGHIPTYEQYF.

This chain uses TRBV23-1 with TRBJ2-6; 7 bases map to TRBD1. TRBV23-1 is an ORF; its function is uncertain. J gave up 0 bases and V 4 bases, and 9 bases lay outside the gene matches. This CDR3 has 18 amino acids. For the CDR3, the DNA is TGCGCCAGCAGTCCTGGGCCGGGACAGCTCTCTGGGGCCAACGTCCTGACTTTC. Protein sequence: CASSPGPGQLSGANVLTF.

The chain carries TRBV6-1 and TRBJ1-5; D uncertain. CDR1 is MNHNS and CDR2 is SASEGT in the germline V gene. This CDR3 has 12 amino acids. V was shortened by 6 bases and J by 5 bases, with 8 bases between the two germline ends. CDR3 in DNA: TGTGCCAGCAGGCGGTCGGATCAGCCCCAGCATTTT. It codes for CASRRSDQPQHF.

The J gene is TRBJ2-3, the V gene TRBV5-1; maybe TRBD2 (5 bases). Germline V gives CDR1 SGHRS, CDR2 YFSETQ. The germline V and J ends were trimmed by 3 bases and 4 bases, with 15 bases remaining between them. The CDR3 sequence is 15 residues long. CDR3 in amino acids: CASSWSSSSSDTQYF. The CDR3 DNA is TGCGCCAGCAGCTGGAGTTCTAGCAGCTCAGATACGCAGTATTTT.

The chain combines TRBV11-2 with TRBJ2-7; either TRBD1 or TRBD2 may fit D (5 bases each). The V gene's germline CDR1 is SGHAT and CDR2 FQNNGV. The CDR3 is made up of 13 amino acids. V was cut by 8 bases and J by 2 bases, with 13 bases left in between. CDR3 protein: CASRQGVPYEQYF. The CDR3 DNA is TGTGCCAGCCGGCAGGGAGTCCCCTACGAGCAGTACTTC. The whole variable domain, filled in from reference TRBV11-2 and TRBJ2-7, reads EAGVAQSPRYKIIEKRQSVAFWCNPISGHATLYWYQQILGQGPKLLIQFQNNGVVDDSQLPKDRFSAERLKGVDSTLKIQPAKLEDSAVYLCASRQGVPYEQYFGPGTRLTVT.

This clone appeared once. The J gene is TRBJ1-6, the V gene TRBV6-5; D is ambiguous. Germline V gives CDR1 MNHEY, CDR2 SVGAGI. The length of the CDR3 is 15 residues. The germline V and J ends were trimmed by 5 bases and 10 bases, with 18 bases remaining between them. The CDR3 protein is CASSMDVPAGSPLHF. As DNA, the CDR3 is TGTGCCAGCAGTATGGACGTCCCGGCAGGCTCACCCCTCCACTTT.

This clone appeared once. This rearrangement joins TRBV10-3 to TRBJ2-3; 10 bases align to TRBD2. The V gene end was trimmed by 6 bases and the J gene end by 5 bases; junction bases not matched to a gene: 11. Per germline, CDR1 ENHRY and CDR2 SYGVKD. CDR3 length equals 16 residues. The CDR3 is CAISPQASGRKDTQYF. CDR3 in DNA: TGTGCCATCAGCCCTCAGGCTAGCGGGAGAAAAGATACGCAGTATTTT.

The chain combines TRBV6-6 with TRBJ1-4; D remains ambiguous. Trimming left V 5 bases short and J 11 bases short, with 18 bases between. Germline CDR1 MNHNY, CDR2 SVGAGI (reference sequence). This CDR3 is built from 14 residues. The CDR3 spells CASSTGQDLGKLFF. The CDR3 nucleotides read TGTGCCAGCAGTACCGGGCAAGACCTAGGGAAACTGTTTTTT.

In nucleotides, the CDR3 is TGTGCCACCAGACTTCCGGTCGGTGGCTACACCTTC. This gives the protein CATRLPVGGYTF. The V call is TRBV10-3, the J call TRBJ1-2; D uncertain. V gave up 10 bases and J gave up 7 bases, with 16 bases separating them. The CDR3 has 12 amino acids. The germline V gene encodes CDR1 ENHRY and CDR2 SYGVKD.

The chain couples TRBV6-5 to TRBJ2-5; tentative D call: TRBD1 (5 bases). CDR1 is MNHEY, CDR2 SVGAGI, per germline. V lost 11 bases and J 4 bases, leaving 14 bases between the germline ends. The CDR3 runs 12 residues. The CDR3 sequence is CAAQTTGETQYF. CDR3 coding DNA: TGTGCCGCACAAACTACAGGAGAGACCCAGTACTTC.

This chain connects TRBV10-3 to TRBJ2-1, with 9 positions matching TRBD2. The length of the CDR3 is 13 residues. Germline V gene data show CDR1 as ENHRY and CDR2 as SYGVKD. After removal of 8 bases from V and 8 bases from J, the junction contained 7 bases not matched to a gene. This CDR3 is CAIGGSGSDEQFF. In DNA form, the CDR3 reads TGTGCCATCGGTGGTAGCGGGAGCGATGAGCAGTTCTTC.

The chain links TRBV4-3 to TRBJ2-2, with D possibly TRBD1 on 6 matching bases. CDR3 size: 15 residues. The germline V gene has CDR1 LGHNA and CDR2 YSLEER. Deletions cut 5 bases from V and 1 base from J, with 11 bases between. As DNA, the CDR3 is TGCGCCAGCAGCGCCACGACAGGGAACACCGGGGAGCTGTTTTTT. It is translated as CASSATTGNTGELFF.

This chain links TRBV4-1 with TRBJ2-5, with D possibly being TRBD2 (5 bases). The V end lost 0 bases, the J end lost 5 bases, and 16 bases lay between the germline ends. CDR1 is MGHRA and CDR2 is YSYEKL in the germline V gene. The CDR3 is 16 residues long. The CDR3 sequence: CASSQDGRLAVETQYF. The CDR3 region has the DNA TGCGCCAGCAGCCAAGACGGCAGGCTAGCAGTGGAGACCCAGTACTTC.

J is TRBJ2-3 and V is TRBV11-3; D is uncertain. The germline V and J ends were trimmed by 5 bases and 5 bases, with 8 bases remaining between them. The CDR3 runs 12 residues. Germline CDR1 is SGHNT and CDR2 is YENEEA. The chain's CDR3 is CASSRDRDTQYF. The DNA of the CDR3 is TGTGCCAGCAGCCGAGATCGAGATACGCAGTATTTT.